These T cell receptor beta chains were read from a single sample in a study of blood T cell repertoires in COVID-19. The table came from immunoSEQ multiplex PCR; TCRdb's copy has only in-frame clones and leaves some out. The data show fewer than 80,000 clones, roughly nine tenths seen once. The source material was peripheral blood. The receptor source for this set is a human donor in a cohort sampled during active COVID-19. Both conserved end residues are part of each CDR3.

v_gene,j_gene,CDR3aa
TRBV7-2,TRBJ2-7,CASSPPGGSRYEQYF
TRBV6-5,TRBJ2-3,CASSRQGGTQYF
TRBV27,TRBJ1-5,CASSRERSDYSNQPQHF
TRBV7-2,TRBJ1-6,CASSLQGAGYSPLHF
TRBV27,TRBJ2-3,CASSLWTATDTQYF
TRBV5-1,TRBJ1-1,CASSPRQGGTEAFF
TRBV7-3,TRBJ2-3,CASSSRRYGLAGTTDTQYF
TRBV3-1/TRBV3-2,TRBJ1-4,CASSRQGGSNEKLFF
TRBV5-1,TRBJ2-1,CASSIGGKQFF
TRBV28,TRBJ2-1,CASSSVELAGGRDEQFF
TRBV7-9,TRBJ2-7,CASSPPARPYYEQYF
TRBV28,TRBJ1-1,CASSSWTGDTEAFF
TRBV6-4,TRBJ2-3,CASSDSSGATDTQYF
TRBV2,TRBJ1-1,CASSEEYRRSFNTEAFF
TRBV18,TRBJ2-3,CASSLTGTGGPDTQYF
TRBV6-2/TRBV6-3,TRBJ1-4,CASSYPGGGGFEKLFF
TRBV30,TRBJ2-6,CAWTGLAGFSGANVLTF
TRBV6-5,TRBJ1-6,CASSYDSMDGSPLHF
TRBV24-1,TRBJ2-3,CATSVDSGRMDTQYF
TRBV10-3,TRBJ1-6,CAIRQGADSPLHF
TRBV7-9,TRBJ2-7,CASSGTSGRTYEQYF